This T cell receptor (beta chain) emerged from a study of beta chain features in type 1 diabetes. The wider study: What patients shared with healthy donors was a similar profile of age, gender and cell yields. Study-wide findings and caveats: It was possible that PCR favored shorter templates, equally so in patients and controls. Shortening of TCRB CDR3s, moderate but significant, appeared in all four CD4+ subsets of Type 1 diabetes patients. Cells with high TCR expression could be over-represented by cDNA sequencing.

This clone has more than one count but fewer than ten. No antigen is known for it. Since all of the isolated RNA was reverse transcribed, expressed TCRB transcripts were what got sequenced. Some clones are missing from TCRdb's copy, which holds only in-frame ones; the method was immunoSEQ multiplex PCR. The sample includes 300,000 to 350,000 clones, 13% of them seen just once. From germline, CDR1 is SGHTA and CDR2 FQGNSA. V was pared by 5 bases and J by 8 bases, with 16 bases between. The CDR3 spans 14 residues. The source of this sequence is a woman aged 18 to 35 with type 1 diabetes. The chain couples TRBV7-2 to TRBJ2-1; D might be TRBD2 (5 bases). The sample taken for sequencing was naive CD4+ T cells from blood. In DNA form, the CDR3 reads TGTGCCAGCAGCGCCCCGTCTTTGGAGGATGAGCAGTTCTTC. Translating it yields CASSAPSLEDEQFF.